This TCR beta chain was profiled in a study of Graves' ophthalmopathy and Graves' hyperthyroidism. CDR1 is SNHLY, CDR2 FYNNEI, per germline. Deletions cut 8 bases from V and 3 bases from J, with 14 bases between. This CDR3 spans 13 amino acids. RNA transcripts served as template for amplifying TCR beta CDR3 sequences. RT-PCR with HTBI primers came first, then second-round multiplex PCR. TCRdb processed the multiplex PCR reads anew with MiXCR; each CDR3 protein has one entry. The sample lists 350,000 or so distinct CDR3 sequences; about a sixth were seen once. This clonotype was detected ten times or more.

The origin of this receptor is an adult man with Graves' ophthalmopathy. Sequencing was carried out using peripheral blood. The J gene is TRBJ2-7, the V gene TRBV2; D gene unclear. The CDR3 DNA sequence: TGTGCCAGCCAACGGGCGGACCACTACGAGCAGTACTTC. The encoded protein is CASQRADHYEQYF.